Following are 18 T cell receptor beta chains from one sample sequenced in a study of blood T cell repertoires in COVID-19. Libraries were prepared by immunoSEQ multiplex PCR; TCRdb keeps only in-frame clonotypes and omits some of them. Among under 300,000 clones, just under 90% were seen once, and the ten largest hold approximately 4%. Material: peripheral blood. These receptors were obtained from a woman between 40 and 50 years old with acute or convalescent COVID-19.

A single count supports this clone. The chain carries TRBV7-2 and TRBJ2-5; perhaps TRBD2 as D (5 bases). There are 15 residues in the CDR3. Germline CDR1 SGHTA, CDR2 FQGNSA. The V end lost 5 bases, the J end lost 5 bases, and 18 bases lay between the germline ends. The CDR3 region has the DNA TGTGCCAGCAGCCCTGATGCGGGCGTATGGGAGACCCAGTACTTC. As protein: CASSPDAGVWETQYF.

V is TRBV25-1 and J is TRBJ2-2, with D unresolved. CDR1 and CDR2 (germline): MGHDK, SYGVNS. V was cut by 1 base and J by 1 base, with 7 bases left in between. This CDR3 has 15 residues. This CDR3 reads CASSEFGGNTGELFF. CDR3 sequence (DNA): TGTGCCAGCAGTGAATTTGGCGGGAACACCGGGGAGCTGTTTTTT.

This chain uses TRBV9 with TRBJ2-3; 7 bases align to TRBD2. Losses at the gene ends were 0 bases for V and 0 bases for J; bases not matched to a gene: 4. The germline gives CDR1 SGDLS, CDR2 YYNGEE. The length of the CDR3 is 16 residues. The CDR3: CASSVGLAKSTDTQYF. The CDR3 bases are TGTGCCAGCAGCGTAGGACTAGCAAAAAGCACAGATACGCAGTATTTT.

The V and J genes are TRBV29-1 and TRBJ1-2; weak D call: TRBD1 (5 bases). V was clipped by 3 bases and J by 8 bases, with 16 bases between them. Germline V gene sequence: CDR1 SQVTM, CDR2 ANQGSEA. The length of the CDR3 is 13 residues. The CDR3: CSVDAGEGGGYTF. CDR3 bases: TGCAGCGTTGACGCGGGGGAGGGAGGGGGCTACACCTTC.

This CDR3 is CASSYSSGGGNQPQHF. The CDR3 nucleotides are TGTGCCAGCAGTTACTCGTCAGGGGGCGGCAATCAGCCCCAGCATTTT. V and J are TRBV6-6 and TRBJ1-5; 8 bases agree with TRBD1. V shed 0 bases, J shed 2 bases, and the junction held 3 bases outside the gene matches. The CDR3 runs to 16 residues. Germline V CDR1 and CDR2: MNHNY, SVGAGI (reference sequence).

V usage is TRBV5-1 and J usage is TRBJ2-2; D not resolved. Germline V gene sequence: CDR1 SGHRS, CDR2 YFSETQ. V was clipped by 3 bases and J by 7 bases, with 10 bases between them. This CDR3 comprises 13 residues. DNA of the CDR3: TGCGCCAGCAGCTCCCGCCCCGGCGGGGAGCTGTTTTTT. Amino acid sequence: CASSSRPGGELFF. The entire variable domain, with the rest obtained from reference TRBV5-1 and TRBJ2-2, is as follows: KAGVTQTPRYLIKTRGQQVTLSCSPISGHRSVSWYQQTPGQGLQFLFEYFSETQRNKGNFPGRFSGRQFSNSRSEMNVSTLELGDSALYLCASSSRPGGELFFGEGSRLTVL.

J is TRBJ2-1 and V is TRBV2, with 9 bases lining up with TRBD1. The length of the CDR3 is 14 residues. V lost 6 bases and J lost 4; bases outside the gene matches: 4. Per the germline V gene, CDR1 is SNHLY and CDR2 is FYNNEI. For the CDR3, the DNA is TGTGCCAGCAGCGCCGGGACAGGGTACAATGAGCAGTTCTTC. It specifies CASSAGTGYNEQFF.

This chain links TRBV19 with TRBJ2-5, with D possibly TRBD2 on 6 matching bases. The V end was cut by 10 bases, the J end by 5 bases, with 26 bases between. The CDR3 runs to 16 residues. From germline, CDR1 is LNHDA and CDR2 SQIVND (reference sequence). The CDR3 coding sequence is TGTGCCACCAGTTCACCTGGCATTGCGGGGACGGAGACCCAGTACTTC. It translates to CATSSPGIAGTETQYF.

The chain couples TRBV5-1 to TRBJ1-2; 11 bases match TRBD1. Per the germline V gene, CDR1 is SGHRS and CDR2 is YFSETQ. The CDR3 runs 14 residues. V gave up 3 bases and J gave up 7 bases; unmatched junction bases: 5. The CDR3 loop reads CASSSDRGLVGYTF. The DNA for the CDR3 is TGCGCCAGCAGCTCGGACAGGGGGCTCGTTGGCTACACCTTC.

The rearrangement uses TRBV9 and TRBJ1-2; D gene ambiguous. The CDR3 totals 15 residues. V lost 4 bases and J 3 bases, leaving 16 bases between the germline ends. The germline gives CDR1 SGDLS, CDR2 YYNGEE. CDR3 region: CASSISLEGDYGYTF. The CDR3 DNA follows: TGTGCCAGCAGCATCTCATTGGAGGGCGACTATGGCTACACCTTC.

This clone appeared once. The chain has TRBV7-2 and TRBJ2-3; 7 nucleotides line up with TRBD2. The CDR3 loop spans 15 amino acids. Germline CDR1 SGHTA, CDR2 FQGNSA. Trimming removed 1 base from V and 2 bases from J; junction bases left unmatched: 3. CDR3 nucleotide sequence: TGTGCCAGCAGCTTAGGCGGGAGCTACACAGATACGCAGTATTTT. Its protein product is CASSLGGSYTDTQYF.

This chain uses TRBV7-8 with TRBJ1-1, with D perhaps TRBD1 (6 bases). Germline-derived CDR1 and CDR2 are SGHVS and FQNEAQ. The CDR3 extends over 13 amino acids. V was cut by 4 bases and J by 1 base, with 7 bases left in between. Here the CDR3 reads CASSWGRNTEAFF. As DNA, the CDR3 is TGTGCCAGCAGCTGGGGGCGGAACACTGAAGCTTTCTTT.

This sequence joins TRBV6-6 and TRBJ1-2, with D possibly matching TRBD1 (5 bases). The V and J ends lost 2 bases and 0 bases respectively, with 7 bases between them. The germline V gene encodes CDR1 MNHNY and CDR2 SVGAGI (reference sequence). There are 14 residues in the CDR3. CDR3 in amino acids: CASSYKGSNYGYTF. Written as DNA, the CDR3 is TGTGCCAGCAGTTACAAGGGGTCTAACTATGGCTACACCTTC.

This CDR3 is CASSQGQRGGLTDEQFF. The CDR3 DNA sequence: TGTGCCAGCAGCCAAGGGCAGCGGGGGGGCCTAACCGATGAGCAGTTCTTC. The rearrangement uses TRBV3-1 (or the pseudogene TRBV3-2) and TRBJ2-1, with TRBD2 matching over 10 bases. V trimming: 1 base; J trimming: 8 bases; junction bases outside the gene matches: 11. The CDR3 is 17 residues long. In germline, CDR1 is LGHDT, CDR2 YNNKEL (reference sequence).

With regard to this clone: One junction end disagrees with the germline gene, perhaps due to a read error. V usage is TRBV6-5 and J usage is TRBJ1-5, with D unresolved. This CDR3 has 13 residues. CDR1 is MNHEY, CDR2 SVGAGI, per germline. The CDR3: CASGPSSHQPQHF. The CDR3 bases are TGTGCCAGCGGGCCATCTAGCCATCAGCCCCAGCATTTT.

This clone was counted a single time. The chain is built from TRBV5-1 and TRBJ1-2, with TRBD1 as a possible D gene (5 bases). Germline CDR1 and CDR2: SGHRS and YFSETQ. The CDR3 extends over 15 amino acids. V lost 0 bases and J 5 bases, leaving 14 bases between the germline ends. For the CDR3, the DNA is TGCGCCAGCAGCTTGGTAGGGGATAAGAGATATGGCTACACCTTC. Amino acids: CASSLVGDKRYGYTF.

This chain uses TRBV10-3 with TRBJ1-2; D is ambiguous. The CDR3 consists of 17 residues. From germline, CDR1 is ENHRY and CDR2 SYGVKD. V was clipped by 5 bases and J by 4 bases, with 23 bases between them. The CDR3 here is CAISREISGGIFYGYTF. For the CDR3, the DNA is TGTGCCATCAGTAGGGAAATTTCGGGAGGGATCTTCTATGGCTACACCTTC.

The rearrangement uses TRBV5-1 and TRBJ1-2, with TRBD1 matching over 8 bases. Germline-derived CDR1 and CDR2 are SGHRS and YFSETQ. Unmatched junction bases numbered 14, after V lost 1 base and J lost 6 bases. The CDR3 totals 17 residues. The CDR3 region is CASSLQMFGTGLNGYTF. The CDR3 nucleotides read TGCGCCAGCAGCTTGCAGATGTTTGGGACAGGTCTTAATGGCTACACCTTC.